This T cell receptor beta chain was found in a study of CD8 T cells in ankylosing spondylitis (dated by TCRdb to the late 2010s). Background on the whole study: T cell receptor beta repertoires were profiled in healthy donors and ankylosing spondylitis patients so that disease-linked TCR variants could be found. The full study cohort was made up of approximately 27 ankylosing spondylitis patients and 108 healthy donors. Peripheral blood was sampled, and synovial fluid was also collected from ankylosing spondylitis patients. Here is what the overall study found, with its caveats: Some of the motif variants had been reported before in the synovial fluid and blood of reactive arthritis patients, a finding that suggests common disease-initiation mechanisms. According to the report, matched synovial fluid samples from ankylosing spondylitis patients were significantly enriched for the disease-linked clones. A CD8+ phenotype was shown by the disease-linked clones, which were found at relatively low frequencies in peripheral blood. A TCR beta motif of about 8 highly homologous amino acid variants appeared characteristic of blood from ankylosing spondylitis patients.

The reads were generated on an Illumina HiSeq 2500. Quantitative 5'-RACE with molecular barcodes was used to prepare TCR beta libraries. The authors' pipeline ran thus. To identify disease-linked TCR variants, a new computational method was used, one built on a probabilistic model of VDJ rearrangement. In-frame beta chains were kept once TCRdb had trimmed the public reads at Q25 with fastp and called clones with MiXCR. When rows share a CDR3 protein, they turn into one entry using the most common DNA and genes. TCRdb, rather than the study authors, made the V and J calls. The sample yields 800,000 to 900,000 distinct CDR3 sequences; about 11% were counted once. The ten largest make up under 0.6% of the sample. Remarks on this clonotype: Its specific antigen is unknown. No much larger clone is present one base from it, and per-base qualities are unavailable.

V and J are truncated by 1 base and 3 bases respectively, leaving an intervening sequence of 13 bases. Via the germline V gene, CDR1 is SGHTA and CDR2 FQGNSA. The CDR3 has 15 amino acids, counting the end cysteine and phenylalanine. Of the read, only the CDR3 DNA is kept; its 45 bases are in frame from base 1. The chain is assembled from TRBV7-2 and TRBJ2-7; the D gene cannot be resolved beyond TRBD1 or TRBD2, each matching 7 bases. Source material: blood, either unsorted or a sorted T cell fraction (not recorded which). This TCR came from a male donor with ankylosing spondylitis. CDR3 loop: CASSLVGGDSYEQYF. The DNA reads as follows: TGTGCCAGCAGCTTAGTGGGAGGGGACAGCTACGAGCAGTACTTC.